This T cell receptor (beta chain) was documented in a study of Tregs in tolerant kidney transplant recipients. Repertoires were generated with immunoSEQ multiplex PCR, while TCRdb's copy carries only in-frame clones and drops some. The data show roughly 86,000 clones, with over 85% seen just once and roughly 1.7% held by the top ten. From germline, CDR1 is SGHTA and CDR2 FQGNSA. V was cut by 3 bases and J by 0 bases, with 11 bases left in between. The CDR3 is made up of 16 amino acids. Mixed chimerism was transient after nonmyeloablative marrow transplants from related graft donors. The sequence was collected from a human patient who received a combined kidney and bone marrow transplant. Some of these T cells may belong to the graft donor. The rearrangement uses TRBV7-2 and TRBJ1-4, with D maybe TRBD1 (6 bases). Sequencing used CD4+ T cells from blood (PBMCs), obtained 12 months after the transplant. This CDR3 reads CASSFQGTSTNEKLFF. As DNA, the CDR3 is TGTGCCAGCAGCTTTCAGGGGACCTCAACTAATGAAAAACTGTTTTTT.